This is a list of T cell receptor beta chains from one sample in a study of neoadjuvant nivolumab and ipilimumab in lung cancer. Profiling relied on immunoSEQ multiplex PCR, and the TCRdb table lists in-frame clones only, not all of them. The data show 6,000 to 9,000 clones, approximately 89% seen once. Material: tumor tissue, obtained after neoadjuvant nivolumab, alone or with ipilimumab, at or shortly before surgery. The receptor source for this set is an adult with non-small cell lung cancer. CDR3s include the opening cysteine and the closing phenylalanine or tryptophan. The order of the fields is clone size, V gene, J gene, D gene, CDR3 protein, CDR3 DNA. The D gene is left open where the match is weak. A row's size may be missing; if present it is once, few, many or a size class.

few	TRBV7-6	TRBJ2-7	-	CASSSGQPPSYEQYF	TGTGCCAGCAGCTCCGGACAGCCACCCTCCTACGAGCAGTACTTC
-	TRBV30	TRBJ1-3	-	CTRPGGSGNTIYF	TGTACCCGACCCGGGGGCTCTGGAAACACCATATATTTT
-	TRBV28	TRBJ1-2	-	CASKAGYGYTF	TGTGCCAGCAAGGCAGGCTATGGCTACACCTTC
-	TRBV7-2	TRBJ1-4	-	CASSFGSGIFEKLFF	TGTGCCAGCAGCTTTGGTTCTGGGATTTTTGAAAAACTGTTTTTT
-	TRBV5-6	TRBJ2-7	-	CASSLLVRLGPYEQYF	TGTGCCAGCAGCTTGTTAGTACGCCTGGGACCCTACGAGCAGTACTTC
few	TRBV7-9	TRBJ1-2	-	CASSPIPSNYGYTF	TGTGCCAGCAGCCCCATCCCCTCTAACTATGGCTACACCTTC
-	TRBV5-8	TRBJ1-2	TRBD1	CASSPDRLHGYTF	TGTGCCAGCAGCCCGGACAGGCTTCATGGCTACACCTTC
few	TRBV5-1	TRBJ1-1	TRBD1	CASSPRTGYMNTEAFF	TGCGCCAGCAGCCCCCGGACAGGATATATGAACACTGAAGCTTTCTTT
-	TRBV19	TRBJ2-2	-	CASRLAGGTGELFF	TGTGCCAGTAGGCTTGCAGGTGGCACCGGGGAGCTGTTTTTT
once	TRBV6-6	TRBJ1-2	-	CASNTGGHHNYGYTF	TGTGCCAGCAACACCGGGGGGCATCATAACTATGGCTACACCTTC
-	TRBV18	TRBJ2-3	-	CASSPFTGARTDTQYF	TGTGCCAGCTCACCTTTTACGGGGGCCCGCACAGATACACAGTATTTT
-	TRBV10-3	TRBJ2-3	-	CAISESRRTDTQYF	TGTGCCATCAGTGAGTCGCGCCGCACAGATACGCAGTATTTT
-	TRBV10-3	TRBJ1-5	-	CAIGGALSNQPQHF	TGTGCCATCGGGGGGGCTTTGAGCAATCAGCCCCAGCATTTT
once	TRBV7-2	TRBJ1-5	TRBD1	CASSLGPGGSNQPQHF	TGTGCCAGCAGCTTAGGGCCAGGGGGTAGTAATCAGCCCCAGCATTTT
-	TRBV30	TRBJ1-4	-	CAWSVVREKLFF	TGTGCCTGGAGTGTAGTCCGGGAAAAACTGTTTTTT
-	TRBV6-1	TRBJ2-5	-	CASIQQRGQETQYF	TGTGCCAGCATACAACAGAGGGGGCAAGAGACCCAGTACTTC
few	TRBV19	TRBJ2-1	-	CASSIKVAAVPGNEQFF	TGTGCCAGTAGTATAAAGGTGGCGGCTGTACCCGGCAATGAGCAGTTCTTC
-	TRBV2	TRBJ2-7	TRBD1	CASRVRTGVEQYF	TGTGCCAGCAGGGTCAGGACAGGGGTCGAGCAGTACTTC
once	TRBV11-3	TRBJ2-7	TRBD1	CASSLSGTGHEQYF	TGTGCCAGCAGCTTATCCGGGACAGGGCACGAGCAGTACTTC
-	TRBV10-3	TRBJ2-3	-	CAISEFPASTDTQYF	TGTGCCATCAGTGAGTTCCCGGCTAGCACAGATACGCAGTATTTT
-	TRBV11-2	TRBJ2-7	TRBD2	CASSLGTSASYEQYF	TGTGCCAGCAGCTTAGGGACTAGCGCATCCTACGAGCAGTACTTC
-	TRBV28	TRBJ1-2	TRBD1	CATLDRGDYGYTF	TGTGCCACCCTGGACAGGGGAGACTATGGCTACACCTTC
-	TRBV10-3	TRBJ2-1	TRBD2	CAISGSEGLAALGQFF	TGTGCCATCAGTGGGTCGGAGGGACTAGCCGCTCTCGGGCAGTTCTTC
-	TRBV27	TRBJ1-4	-	CASSSGEKLFF	TGTGCCAGCAGTTCAGGGGAAAAACTGTTTTTT
-	TRBV2	TRBJ2-7	TRBD1	CASSEAGTAISYEQYF	TGTGCCAGCAGTGAAGCAGGGACAGCCATCTCCTACGAGCAGTACTTC
-	TRBV6-5	TRBJ1-4	TRBD1	CASTVQGGNEKLFF	TGTGCCAGCACCGTACAGGGGGGGAATGAAAAACTGTTTTTT
-	TRBV30	TRBJ1-6	TRBD1	CAWTADRVNSPLHF	TGTGCCTGGACAGCAGACAGGGTAAACTCACCCCTCCACTTT
-	TRBV5-5	TRBJ1-6	-	CASARGQSPLHF	TGTGCCAGCGCCCGGGGGCAATCACCCCTCCACTTT
-	TRBV5-1	TRBJ1-2	TRBD1	CASSPQGQGTYNYGYTF	TGCGCCAGCAGCCCGCAGGGACAGGGGACCTATAACTATGGCTACACCTTC